This is a list of T cell receptor beta chains from one sample in a study of chemoradiotherapy in HPV16-positive cancers. TCRdb's table, derived via immunoSEQ multiplex PCR, lists solely in-frame clones and lacks some. The table includes about 14,000 clones, over 85% detected once. The starting material was tumor tissue, obtained from a patient who underwent chemoradiotherapy. Receptor source: a human donor with HPV-associated anogenital cancer. Each CDR3 is given with its conserved first and last residue. The D gene is left open where the match is weak. Clone size appears in some rows only: once, few, many, or a class for an expanded clone.

.	.	TRBV6-6	TRBJ1-1	TGTGCCAGCGCGAACACTGAAGCTTTCTTT	CASANTEAFF
.	.	TRBV13	TRBJ2-5	TGTGCCAGCAGCTTGTCGTCAGAGACCCAGTACTTC	CASSLSSETQYF
.	.	TRBV19	TRBJ1-4	TGTGCCAGTAGTATAGCTCGGGGAGGGGGAGAAAAACTGTTTTTT	CASSIARGGGEKLFF
.	TRBD1	TRBV4-2	TRBJ2-4	TGTGCCAGCAGCCAAGAGAGACAGGGGATTCAGCAGTACTTC	CASSQERQGIQQYF
.	TRBD1	TRBV6-1	TRBJ2-7	TGCACGACAGGGAGAAACGAGCAGTACTTC	CTTGRNEQYF
.	.	TRBV7-8	TRBJ2-1	TGTGCCAGCAGCCCGCACCTCCGGGGGGCTAAGTCCCATAGTCTCTTC	CASSPHLRGAKSHSLF
.	TRBD1	TRBV19	TRBJ2-3	TGTGCCAGTAGTGGCGCCGGGACAGGGGGCACCCCATCCACAGATACGCAGTATTTT	CASSGAGTGGTPSTDTQYF
.	.	TRBV28	TRBJ2-2	TGTGCCAGCAGTCCCCAAGACACCCGGCGTGGGGAGCTGTTTTTT	CASSPQDTRRGELFF
.	.	TRBV11-2	TRBJ2-7	TGTGCCAGCAGCTTGGGGCAGGGGCCCTACGAGCAGTACTTC	CASSLGQGPYEQYF
once	.	TRBV9	TRBJ2-7	TGTGCCAGCAGCGTAGCTACAGGAAAAGGCTACGAGCAGTACTTC	CASSVATGKGYEQYF
.	TRBD2	TRBV6-5	TRBJ2-7	TGTGCCAGCAGTCTCCTAGCGGGAGGACCCTACGAGCAGTACTTC	CASSLLAGGPYEQYF
.	TRBD1	TRBV5-1	TRBJ1-4	TGCGCCAGCAGCCCTAGACAGGGCGCAACTAATGAAAAACTGTTTTTT	CASSPRQGATNEKLFF
.	.	TRBV18	TRBJ1-5	TGTGCCAGCTCACCGGCCGCAGGGGAATTACAGCCCCAGCATTTT	CASSPAAGELQPQHF
.	.	TRBV2	TRBJ2-5	TGTGCCAGCAGTGGCCAGATCGAAGAGACCCAGTACTTC	CASSGQIEETQYF
.	TRBD1	TRBV19	TRBJ1-5	TGTGCCAGTATCCATAGGGGTGGACAGGCCAATCAGCCCCAGCATTTT	CASIHRGGQANQPQHF
.	.	TRBV10-3	TRBJ1-4	TGTGCCATCAGTGACACTAATGAAAAACTGTTTTTT	CAISDTNEKLFF
.	.	TRBV7-8	TRBJ2-2	TGTGCCAGCAGCTTAGGAGTAGGGTACACCGGGGAGCTGTTTTTT	CASSLGVGYTGELFF
once	.	TRBV6-4	TRBJ1-2	TGTGCCAGCAGTGACTCGTCGGGTGGCTACACCTTC	CASSDSSGGYTF
.	TRBD2	TRBV19	TRBJ2-3	TGTGCCAGTACCAAACTAGCGGGTCCCACAGATACGCAGTATTTT	CASTKLAGPTDTQYF
.	.	TRBV6-1	TRBJ2-5	TGTGCCAGCAGGCAAGGCTTCCCGGTCGAGACCCAGTACTTC	CASRQGFPVETQYF
.	TRBD2	TRBV5-4	TRBJ2-2	TGTGCCAGCAGCTCAGGGACTAGCGGGCGTTACAGGGAGCTGTTTTTT	CASSSGTSGRYRELFF
.	.	TRBV4-2	TRBJ2-1	TGTGCCAGCAGCCAAGAGGTGACGATAACCTACAATGAGCAGTTCTTC	CASSQEVTITYNEQFF
.	.	TRBV5-1	TRBJ2-2	TGCGCCAGCAGCTCTTTTACCGGGGAGCTGTTTTTT	CASSSFTGELFF
.	.	TRBV18	TRBJ2-1	TGTGCCAGCTCACCAAGAGAAGGGAGCAGCTCCTACAATGAGCAGTTCTTC	CASSPREGSSSYNEQFF
.	.	TRBV6-1	TRBJ1-2	TGTGCCAGCAACCCCACAGGCCTGTCGGGCTACACCTTC	CASNPTGLSGYTF
.	.	TRBV5-6	TRBJ2-5	TGTGCCAGCAGCTTGCTTGGACAGACCCAAGAGACCCAGTACTTC	CASSLLGQTQETQYF
.	.	TRBV5-1	TRBJ2-5	TGCGCCAGCAGCCCCCAAGTGGCGGAGCAAGAGACCCAGTACTTC	CASSPQVAEQETQYF
.	.	TRBV9	TRBJ1-1	TGTGCCAGCAGCTATAATGACGGCTCGGAAGCTTTCTTT	CASSYNDGSEAFF
.	.	TRBV15	TRBJ2-7	TGTGCCACCAGCAGAGATGTTGGATACGAGCAGTACTTC	CATSRDVGYEQYF
.	.	TRBV7-9	TRBJ2-7	TGTGCCAGCAGCTTCGACCTGGGCGCCTACGAGCAGTACTTC	CASSFDLGAYEQYF
.	TRBD2	TRBV30	TRBJ2-3	TGTGCCTGGTTATCCGGGACTAGCGGTAGCACAGATACGCAGTATTTT	CAWLSGTSGSTDTQYF
.	.	TRBV29-1	TRBJ1-2	TGCAGCGTCCGTGAGGATGGCTACACCTTC	CSVREDGYTF
once	.	TRBV5-5	TRBJ1-1	TGTGCCAGCAGCTCAGGGGTGGCTGAAGCTTTCTTT	CASSSGVAEAFF
few	.	TRBV2	TRBJ1-2	TGTGCCAGCAGTGAACAGGGGAACGGGGGCTACACCTTC	CASSEQGNGGYTF
once	.	TRBV11-3	TRBJ1-2	TGTGCCAGCAGCTTGGACGATTGGGACTACACCTTC	CASSLDDWDYTF
.	.	TRBV6-5	TRBJ1-1	TGTGCCAGCAGTTCCTTGGAGACGAACACTGAAGCTTTCTTT	CASSSLETNTEAFF
.	.	TRBV9	TRBJ2-3	TGTGCCAGCAGCGTCCGGGGTACGCAGTATTTT	CASSVRGTQYF